Listed here is a single T cell receptor beta chain. Antigen specificity is unknown. With constant-segment primers, 5'RACE yielded cDNA libraries of TCR alpha and TCR beta that carried sample barcodes and UMIs. TCRdb called the 5' RACE reads again in MiXCR, with one record for every CDR3 protein. The table lists roughly 340,000 distinct CDR3 sequences, roughly 15% of them singletons. This entry belongs to a study of T-cell memory formation after mild COVID-19. Study outcomes and limitations: Some clones that responded turned up in pre-infection memory, which suggests that cross-reactive memory joined in. Later expanders leaned CD4+, whereas day 15 to 85 contracting clones were balanced CD4/CD8. For second-wave clones that peaked at day 37, SARS-CoV-2 specificity went unverified.

Looked up from germline, CDR1 is SGHTA and CDR2 is FQGNSA. This CDR3 comprises 14 residues. The trim removed 3 bases at V and 11 bases at J, leaving 7 bases unmatched. The V gene is TRBV7-2, the J gene TRBJ2-1, with 10 positions matching TRBD1. The receptor comes from a man between 18 and 35 years old who had mild COVID-19 (a few samples of this study predate the infection). Cell type and time point are not known. The sample taken for sequencing was PBMCs or a T cell subset sorted from them (not recorded which). As DNA, the CDR3 is TGTGCCAGCAGCTTTCCCGGGACAGGGGATCAGCAGTTCTTC. Protein: CASSFPGTGDQQFF.